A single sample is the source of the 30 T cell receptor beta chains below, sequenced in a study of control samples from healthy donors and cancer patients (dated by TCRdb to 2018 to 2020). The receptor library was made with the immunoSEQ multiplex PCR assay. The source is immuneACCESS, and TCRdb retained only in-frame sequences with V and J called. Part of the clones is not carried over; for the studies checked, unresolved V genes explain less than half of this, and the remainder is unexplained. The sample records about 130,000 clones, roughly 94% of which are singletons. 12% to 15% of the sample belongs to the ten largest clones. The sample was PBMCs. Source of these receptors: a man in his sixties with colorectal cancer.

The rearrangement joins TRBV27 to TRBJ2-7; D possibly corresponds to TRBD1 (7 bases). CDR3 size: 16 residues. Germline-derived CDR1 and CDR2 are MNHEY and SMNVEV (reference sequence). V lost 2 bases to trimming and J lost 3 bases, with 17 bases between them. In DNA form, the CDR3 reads TGTGCCAGCAGTTTAGGGGGAGGTAGGGGGCTCTACGAGCAGTACTTC. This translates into CASSLGGGRGLYEQYF.

The CDR3 spells CASSFPSGGEETQYF. The CDR3 bases are TGTGCCAGCAGCTTCCCTAGCGGGGGAGAAGAGACCCAGTACTTC. This rearrangement joins TRBV7-9 to TRBJ2-5; the match to TRBD2 covers 10 bases. Germline loops: CDR1 SEHNR, CDR2 FQNEAQ (reference sequence). The CDR3 totals 15 residues. J gave up 3 bases and V 3 bases, and 4 bases lay outside the gene matches.

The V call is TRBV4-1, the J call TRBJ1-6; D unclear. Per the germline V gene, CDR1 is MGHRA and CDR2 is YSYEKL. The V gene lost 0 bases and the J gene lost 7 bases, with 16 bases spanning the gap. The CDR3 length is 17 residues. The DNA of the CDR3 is TGCGCCAGCAGCCAAGATTATGGCGCAGCTGCGAATTCACCCCTCCACTTT. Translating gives CASSQDYGAAANSPLHF.

The CDR3 DNA follows: TGTGCCAGCAGTTCCCGGTTAAACACTGAAGCTTTCTTT. As protein: CASSSRLNTEAFF. The chain links TRBV6-2 or TRBV6-3 to TRBJ1-1, with no clear D. Trimming removed 4 bases from V and 2 bases from J, with 8 bases in between. The CDR3 has 13 amino acids. Germline V gene sequence: CDR1 MNHEY, CDR2 SVGEGT.

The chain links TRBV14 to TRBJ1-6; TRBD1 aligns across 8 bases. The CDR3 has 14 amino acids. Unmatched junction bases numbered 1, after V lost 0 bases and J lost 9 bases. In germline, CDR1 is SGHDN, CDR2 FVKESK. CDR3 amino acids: CASSQDTGGSPLHF. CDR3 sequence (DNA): TGTGCCAGCAGCCAAGATACAGGGGGTTCACCCCTCCACTTT.

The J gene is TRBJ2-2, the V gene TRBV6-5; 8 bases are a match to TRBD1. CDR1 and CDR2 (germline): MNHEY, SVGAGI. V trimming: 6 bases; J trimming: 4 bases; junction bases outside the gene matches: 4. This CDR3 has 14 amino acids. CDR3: CASRRTGSTGELFF. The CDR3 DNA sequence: TGTGCCAGCAGGAGGACAGGGAGCACCGGGGAGCTGTTTTTT.

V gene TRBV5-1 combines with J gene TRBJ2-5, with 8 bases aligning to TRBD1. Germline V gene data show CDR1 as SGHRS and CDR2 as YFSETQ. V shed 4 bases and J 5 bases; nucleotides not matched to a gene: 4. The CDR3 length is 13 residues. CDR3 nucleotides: TGCGCCAGCAGCCAGGGGGCGCGGGAGACCCAGTACTTC. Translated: CASSQGARETQYF. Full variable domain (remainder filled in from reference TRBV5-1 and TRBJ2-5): KAGVTQTPRYLIKTRGQQVTLSCSPISGHRSVSWYQQTPGQGLQFLFEYFSETQRNKGNFPGRFSGRQFSNSRSEMNVSTLELGDSALYLCASSQGARETQYFGPGTRLLVL.

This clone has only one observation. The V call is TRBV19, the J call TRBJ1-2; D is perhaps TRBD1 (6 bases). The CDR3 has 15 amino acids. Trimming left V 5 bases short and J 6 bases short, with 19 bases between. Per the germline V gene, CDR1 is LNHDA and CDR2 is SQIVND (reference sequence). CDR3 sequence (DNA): TGTGCCAGTAGTCATCAACTTCAGGGGCAGGATGGCTACACCTTC. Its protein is CASSHQLQGQDGYTF.

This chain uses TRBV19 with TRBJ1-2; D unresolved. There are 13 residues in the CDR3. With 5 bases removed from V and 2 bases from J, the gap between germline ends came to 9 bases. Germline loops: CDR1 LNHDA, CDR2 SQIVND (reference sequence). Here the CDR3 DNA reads TGTGCCAGTAGTTTGGACCCAAACTATGGCTACACCTTC. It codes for CASSLDPNYGYTF. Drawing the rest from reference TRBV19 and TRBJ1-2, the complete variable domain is DGGITQSPKYLFRKEGQNVTLSCEQNLNHDAMYWYRQDPGQGLRLIYYSQIVNDFQKGDIAEGYSVSREKKESFPLTVTSAQKNPTAFYLCASSLDPNYGYTFGSGTRLTVV.

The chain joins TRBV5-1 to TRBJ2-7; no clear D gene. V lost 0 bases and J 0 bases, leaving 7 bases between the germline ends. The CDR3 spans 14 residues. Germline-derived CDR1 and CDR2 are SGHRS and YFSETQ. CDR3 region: CASSLGGDSYEQYF. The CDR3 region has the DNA TGCGCCAGCAGCTTGGGAGGTGACTCCTACGAGCAGTACTTC.

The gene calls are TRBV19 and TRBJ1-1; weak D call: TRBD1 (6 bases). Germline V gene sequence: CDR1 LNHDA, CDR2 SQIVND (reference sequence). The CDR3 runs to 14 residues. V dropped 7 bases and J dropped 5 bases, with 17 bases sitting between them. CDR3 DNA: TGTGCCAGTACCCAATGGGGGGCGGAGACTGAAGCTTTCTTT. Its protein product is CASTQWGAETEAFF.

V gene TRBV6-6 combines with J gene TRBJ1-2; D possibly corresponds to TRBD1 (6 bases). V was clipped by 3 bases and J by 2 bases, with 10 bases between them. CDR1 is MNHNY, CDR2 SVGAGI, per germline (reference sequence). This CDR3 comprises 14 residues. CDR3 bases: TGTGCCAGCAGTTATCACGGACAGAACTATGGCTACACCTTC. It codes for CASSYHGQNYGYTF.

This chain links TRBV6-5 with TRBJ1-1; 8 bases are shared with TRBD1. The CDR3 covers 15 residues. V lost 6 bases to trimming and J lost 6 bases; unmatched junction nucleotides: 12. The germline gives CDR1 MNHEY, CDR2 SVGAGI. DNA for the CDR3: TGTGCCAGCAGCCCACAGGGGGGCTTAGCTGCTGAAGCTTTCTTT. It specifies CASSPQGGLAAEAFF.

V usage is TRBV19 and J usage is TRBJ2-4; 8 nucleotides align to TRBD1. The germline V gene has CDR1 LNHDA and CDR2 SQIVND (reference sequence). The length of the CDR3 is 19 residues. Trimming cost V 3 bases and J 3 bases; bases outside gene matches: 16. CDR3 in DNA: TGTGCCAGTAGTATCCGACCCCGAGGACAGGGAGGTAGCAAAAACATTCAGTACTTC. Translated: CASSIRPRGQGGSKNIQYF.

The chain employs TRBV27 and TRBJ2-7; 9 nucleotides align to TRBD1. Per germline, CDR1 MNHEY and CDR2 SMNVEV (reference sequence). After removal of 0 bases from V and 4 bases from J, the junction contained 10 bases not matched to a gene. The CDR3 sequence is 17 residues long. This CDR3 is CASSLSLATGGGYEQYF. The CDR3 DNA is TGTGCCAGCAGTTTATCCCTCGCGACAGGGGGAGGTTACGAGCAGTACTTC.

The CDR3 bases are TGTGCCAGTAGTATACGGCACACCGGGGAGCTGTTTTTT. Encoded protein: CASSIRHTGELFF. This chain uses TRBV19 with TRBJ2-2; D call uncertain. From germline, CDR1 is LNHDA and CDR2 SQIVND (reference sequence). V was clipped by 2 bases and J by 3 bases, with 4 bases between them. This CDR3 has 13 residues.

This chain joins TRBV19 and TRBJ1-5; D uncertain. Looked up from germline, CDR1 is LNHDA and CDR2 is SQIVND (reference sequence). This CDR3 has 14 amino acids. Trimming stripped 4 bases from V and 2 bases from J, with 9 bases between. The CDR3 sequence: CASSREEGNQPQHF. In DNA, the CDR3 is TGTGCCAGTAGTAGAGAAGAGGGCAATCAGCCCCAGCATTTT.

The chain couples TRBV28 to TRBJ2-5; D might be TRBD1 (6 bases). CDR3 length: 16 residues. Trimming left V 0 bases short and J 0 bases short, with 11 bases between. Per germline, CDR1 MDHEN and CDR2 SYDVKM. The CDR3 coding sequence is TGTGCCAGCAGTTTATGGGGGGCGAGGGACCAAGAGACCCAGTACTTC. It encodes CASSLWGARDQETQYF.

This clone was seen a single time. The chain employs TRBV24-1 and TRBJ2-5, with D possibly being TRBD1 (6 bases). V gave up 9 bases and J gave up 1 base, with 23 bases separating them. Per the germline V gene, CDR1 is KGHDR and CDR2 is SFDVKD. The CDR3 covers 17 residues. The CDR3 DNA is TGTGCCACCTGGGCAGGGTTGTGGGGGCGGTCCCAAGAGACCCAGTACTTC. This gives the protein CATWAGLWGRSQETQYF.

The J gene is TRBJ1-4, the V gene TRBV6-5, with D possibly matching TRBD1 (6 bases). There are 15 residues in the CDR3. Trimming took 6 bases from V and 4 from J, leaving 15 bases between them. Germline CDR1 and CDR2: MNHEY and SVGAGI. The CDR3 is CASSSQGPNNEKLFF. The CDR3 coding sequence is TGTGCCAGCAGCTCTCAGGGGCCCAATAATGAAAAACTGTTTTTT.

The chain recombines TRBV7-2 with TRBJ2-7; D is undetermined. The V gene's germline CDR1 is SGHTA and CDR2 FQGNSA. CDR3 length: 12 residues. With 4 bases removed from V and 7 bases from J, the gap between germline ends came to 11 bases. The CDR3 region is CASSSQTGEQYF. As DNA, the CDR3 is TGTGCCAGCAGCTCACAGACTGGTGAGCAGTACTTC.

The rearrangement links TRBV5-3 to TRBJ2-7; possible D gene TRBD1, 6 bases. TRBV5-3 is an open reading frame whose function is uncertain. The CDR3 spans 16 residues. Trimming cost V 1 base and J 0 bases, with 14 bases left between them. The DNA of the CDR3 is TGTGCCAGAAGCTTGAGGGGGTGGGCGTACTCCTACGAGCAGTACTTC. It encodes CARSLRGWAYSYEQYF.

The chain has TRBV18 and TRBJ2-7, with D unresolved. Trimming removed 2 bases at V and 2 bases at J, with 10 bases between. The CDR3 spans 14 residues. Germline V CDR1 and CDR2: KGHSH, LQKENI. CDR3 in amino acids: CASSPRQIPYEQYF. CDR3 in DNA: TGTGCCAGCTCACCAAGACAAATCCCCTACGAGCAGTACTTC.

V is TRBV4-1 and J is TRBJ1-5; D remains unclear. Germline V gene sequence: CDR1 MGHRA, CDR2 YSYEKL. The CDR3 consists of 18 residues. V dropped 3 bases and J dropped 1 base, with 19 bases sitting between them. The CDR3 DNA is TGCGCCAGCAGCCAGGCCTCCCCTGGGTCCGCAAGCAATCAGCCCCAGCATTTT. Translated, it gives CASSQASPGSASNQPQHF.

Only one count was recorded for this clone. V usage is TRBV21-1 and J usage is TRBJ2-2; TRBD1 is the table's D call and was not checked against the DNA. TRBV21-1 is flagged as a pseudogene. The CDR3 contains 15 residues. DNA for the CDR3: TGTGCCAGCAGCCGGGGACAGCTGAACACCGGGGAGCTGTTTTTT. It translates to CASSRGQLNTGELFF.

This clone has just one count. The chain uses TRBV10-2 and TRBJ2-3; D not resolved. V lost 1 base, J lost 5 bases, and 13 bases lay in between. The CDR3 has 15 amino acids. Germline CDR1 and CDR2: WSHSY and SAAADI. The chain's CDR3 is CASSEWTLGGDTQYF. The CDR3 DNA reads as TGCGCCAGCAGTGAGTGGACCTTGGGCGGAGATACGCAGTATTTT.

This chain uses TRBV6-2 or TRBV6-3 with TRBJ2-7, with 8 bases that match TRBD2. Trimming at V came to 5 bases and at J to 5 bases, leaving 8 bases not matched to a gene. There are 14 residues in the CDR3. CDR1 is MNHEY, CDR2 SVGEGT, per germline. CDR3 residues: CASSAPGGAHEQYF. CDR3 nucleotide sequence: TGTGCCAGCAGTGCCCCGGGGGGGGCCCACGAGCAGTACTTC.

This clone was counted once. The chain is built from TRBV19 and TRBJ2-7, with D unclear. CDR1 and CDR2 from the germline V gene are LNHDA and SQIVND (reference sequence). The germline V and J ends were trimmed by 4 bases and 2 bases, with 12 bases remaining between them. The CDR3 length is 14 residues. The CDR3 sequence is CASSRADGAYEQYF. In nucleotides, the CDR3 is TGTGCCAGTAGTAGGGCCGATGGAGCCTACGAGCAGTACTTC.

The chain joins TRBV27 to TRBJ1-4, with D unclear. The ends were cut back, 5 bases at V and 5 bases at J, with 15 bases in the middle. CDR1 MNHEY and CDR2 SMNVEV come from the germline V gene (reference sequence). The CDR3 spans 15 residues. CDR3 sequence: CASSPRWGANEKLFF. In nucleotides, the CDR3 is TGTGCCAGCAGTCCAAGGTGGGGTGCGAATGAAAAACTGTTTTTT.

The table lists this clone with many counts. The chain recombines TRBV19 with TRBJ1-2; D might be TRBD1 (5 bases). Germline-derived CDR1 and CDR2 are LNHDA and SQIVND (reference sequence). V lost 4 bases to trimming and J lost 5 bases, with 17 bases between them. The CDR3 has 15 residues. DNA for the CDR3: TGTGCCAGTAGTACCCAGGAAGGGACTGGGTATGGCTACACCTTC. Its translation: CASSTQEGTGYGYTF.